The 8 T cell receptor beta chains below all came from one sample that was sequenced in a study of T cells in Graves' hyperthyroidism and ophthalmopathy. There were TCR beta CDR3 regions amplified from RNA transcripts. The TCR CDR3 first-round RT-PCR relied on the HTBI primer set. TCRdb used MiXCR to reprocess the multiplex PCR reads, holding one entry per CDR3 protein. This table has approximately 370,000 distinct CDR3 sequences, about 17% appearing once. The sequencing input was blood. These receptors were collected from a woman aged 25 to 39 with Graves' hyperthyroidism that later progressed to Graves' ophthalmopathy.

This rearrangement joins TRBV2 to TRBJ2-1; 12 bases fit TRBD2. This CDR3 is built from 17 residues. Unmatched junction bases numbered 5, after V lost 1 base and J lost 4 bases. Germline-derived CDR1 and CDR2 are SNHLY and FYNNEI. The CDR3 DNA sequence: TGTGCCAGCAGTGAAGTACTAGCGGGAGGCCCTTACAATGAGCAGTTCTTC. It codes for CASSEVLAGGPYNEQFF.

The gene calls are TRBV28 and TRBJ2-2; 14 bases fit TRBD2. This CDR3 region has 18 residues. Trimming cost V 2 bases and J 2 bases; bases outside gene matches: 4. Per the germline V gene, CDR1 is MDHEN and CDR2 is SYDVKM. CDR3: CASSLETSGGANTGELFF. The CDR3 nucleotides read TGTGCCAGCAGTTTAGAGACTAGCGGGGGGGCTAACACCGGGGAGCTGTTTTTT.

This clonotype was recorded many times. The chain uses TRBV24-1 and TRBJ1-2, with D possibly TRBD1 on 6 matching bases. CDR1 and CDR2 (germline): KGHDR, SFDVKD. The CDR3 consists of 14 residues. The V end was cut by 5 bases, the J end by 2 bases, with 11 bases between. CDR3: CATSAPGQNYGYTF. DNA of the CDR3: TGTGCCACCAGTGCCCCCGGACAGAACTATGGCTACACCTTC.

This clonotype was seen a handful of times. The chain joins TRBV24-1 to TRBJ1-2, with 8 bases lining up with TRBD1. This CDR3 is built from 17 residues. Trimming took 3 bases from V and 1 from J; bases not matched to a gene: 9. The germline V gene has CDR1 KGHDR and CDR2 SFDVKD. The CDR3: CATSDGDRFSDNYGYTF. In DNA form, the CDR3 reads TGTGCCACCAGTGATGGGGACAGGTTTTCGGATAACTATGGCTACACCTTC.

The gene calls are TRBV30 and TRBJ2-1; D not certain. The CDR3 is 12 amino acids. Trimming removed 0 bases at V and 5 bases at J, with 5 bases between. Per germline, CDR1 GTSNPN and CDR2 SVGIG (reference sequence). CDR3: CAWSVVDNEQFF. The CDR3 nucleotides read TGTGCCTGGAGTGTCGTTGACAATGAGCAGTTCTTC.

The table lists this clonotype with many counts. The chain couples TRBV12-3 or TRBV12-4 to TRBJ2-3; 10 nucleotides align to TRBD1. The CDR3 has 19 amino acids. J gave up 3 bases and V 3 bases, and 15 bases lay outside the gene matches. The CDR3 region has the DNA TGTGCCAGCAGTTTTGGTTTTGGTCGGGACAGGGGAGGAACAGATACGCAGTATTTT. Translation gives CASSFGFGRDRGGTDTQYF.

This clonotype was counted between two and nine times. J is TRBJ2-1 and V is TRBV12-3 or TRBV12-4; unclear D gene. The CDR3 extends over 15 amino acids. Trimming removed 6 bases from V and 5 bases from J, with 17 bases in between. The DNA for the CDR3 is TGTGCCAGCAGCCCCACCGACAACTTGGACAATGAGCAGTTCTTC. Translating gives CASSPTDNLDNEQFF.

This chain connects TRBV30 to TRBJ2-5, with 9 bases lining up with TRBD1. Germline CDR1 is GTSNPN and CDR2 is SVGIG (reference sequence). The V segment lost 3 bases and the J segment 2 bases; nucleotides outside the gene matches: 7. This CDR3 region has 15 residues. CDR3 coding DNA: TGTGCCTGGAGCAGAAAGGACAGGGGTCAAGAGACCCAGTACTTC. Translation: CAWSRKDRGQETQYF.